The 22 T cell receptor beta chains below come from one sample, sequenced in a study of vaccination and CD4 T cells after COVID-19. Sample treatment: roughly nine-day PBMC culture with coronavirus spike peptide pools or control peptides (ViraFEST assay). Which antigens these TCRs recognize remains unknown. At the Johns Hopkins FTIC core, DNA taken from cultured CD4+ T cells was sequenced by way of the Oncomine TCR Beta short-read assay. TCRdb itself ran the PCR reads through MiXCR, one entry per CDR3 protein. The table lists over 25,000 distinct CDR3 sequences, about two thirds of them singletons. Sequenced here: CD4+ T cells from blood, cultured in vitro, sampled after SARS-CoV-2 vaccination. The receptors were gathered from a human donor who received a COVID-19 vaccine.

This chain joins TRBV11-3 and TRBJ2-5; D gene uncertain. V was clipped by 5 bases and J by 0 bases, with 4 bases between them. Germline CDR1 reads SGHNT; CDR2 reads YENEEA. CDR3 size: 12 residues. In nucleotides, the CDR3 is TGTGCCAGCAGCAAAAACCAAGAGACCCAGTACTTC. Amino acid sequence: CASSKNQETQYF.

The chain links TRBV20-1 to TRBJ2-3, with unresolved D. The CDR3 length is 14 residues. V gave up 3 bases and J gave up 2 bases, with 12 bases separating them. Germline V CDR1 and CDR2: DFQATT, SNEGSKA (reference sequence). CDR3 sequence (DNA): TGCAGTGCTAGCCTCGCCCCGGACACAGATACGCAGTATTTT. Translating gives CSASLAPDTDTQYF.

The CDR3 loop reads CASSLDPGGSGANVLTF. CDR3 bases: TGCGCCAGCAGCTTGGATCCGGGGGGCTCTGGGGCCAACGTCCTGACTTTC. The chain combines TRBV5-1 with TRBJ2-6; TRBD2 agrees at 7 bases. Trimming took 0 bases from V and 0 from J; bases not matched to a gene: 3. The CDR3 totals 17 residues. CDR1 and CDR2 (germline): SGHRS, YFSETQ.

The chain carries TRBV7-2 and TRBJ1-3, with 7 bases aligning to TRBD1. The germline V gene encodes CDR1 SGHTA and CDR2 FQGNSA. V lost 10 bases to trimming and J lost 4 bases; unmatched junction nucleotides: 10. The CDR3 consists of 14 residues. The CDR3 sequence: CATRPGGSGNTIYF. DNA of the CDR3: TGTGCCACCCGTCCAGGGGGTTCCGGAAACACCATATATTTT. The variable domain in full, with the rest retrieved from reference TRBV7-2 and TRBJ1-3, is GAGVSQSPSNKVTEKGKDVELRCDPISGHTALYWYRQSLGQGLEFLIYFQGNSAPDKSGLPSDRFSAERTGGSVSTLTIQRTQQEDSAVYLCATRPGGSGNTIYFGEGSWLTVV.

This clonotype appeared a single time. This chain joins TRBV5-1 and TRBJ1-6, with no clear D. The CDR3 loop spans 15 amino acids. Trimming stripped 0 bases from V and 5 bases from J, with 9 bases between. Germline V gene sequence: CDR1 SGHRS, CDR2 YFSETQ. CDR3 region: CASSLEVRHNSPLHF. Written as DNA, the CDR3 is TGCGCCAGCAGCTTGGAGGTCAGACATAATTCACCCCTCCACTTT.

The rearrangement joins TRBV24-1 to TRBJ1-4; no clear D. V lost 3 bases and J 1 base, leaving 8 bases between the germline ends. The CDR3 runs 15 residues. The germline V gene has CDR1 KGHDR and CDR2 SFDVKD. The chain's CDR3 is CATSDDRRTNEKLFF. CDR3 DNA sequence: TGTGCCACCAGTGATGATCGAAGAACTAATGAAAAACTGTTTTTT.

This rearrangement joins TRBV21-1 to TRBJ1-2; the table assigns TRBD1, which was not confirmed against the DNA. TRBV21-1 is a pseudogene segment. The CDR3 spans 15 residues. The CDR3 here is CASSLGQGLPYGYTF. The CDR3 bases are TGTGCCAGCAGCTTGGGACAGGGACTGCCCTATGGCTACACCTTC.

This clonotype came up once. The chain recombines TRBV10-3 with TRBJ1-5; D gene unclear. Trimming stripped 5 bases from V and 4 bases from J, with 12 bases between. The CDR3 has 14 residues. CDR1 ENHRY and CDR2 SYGVKD come from the germline V gene. CDR3 DNA: TGTGCCATCAGTATAGACCGAGAAAATCAGCCCCAGCATTTT. This sequence encodes CAISIDRENQPQHF.

The genes are TRBV20-1 and TRBJ1-2; 7 bases match TRBD1. Germline trimming cut 6 bases from V and 4 bases from J; bases unmatched to any gene: 8. The CDR3 is 13 residues long. The germline gives CDR1 DFQATT, CDR2 SNEGSKA (reference sequence). The CDR3 DNA reads TGCAGTGCCCCGACAGGGTCTACCTATGGCTACACCTTC. It yields the protein CSAPTGSTYGYTF.

The J gene is TRBJ1-6, the V gene TRBV7-9; 9 positions agree with TRBD1. The CDR3 extends over 16 amino acids. The germline V gene encodes CDR1 SEHNR and CDR2 FQNEAQ (reference sequence). J was trimmed by 8 bases and V by 4 bases; bases with no gene match: 9. The CDR3 nucleotides read TGTGCCAGCAGCTCCCGACAGGGGGTTTCGGATTCACCCCTCCACTTT. Its translation is CASSSRQGVSDSPLHF.

This chain joins TRBV20-1 and TRBJ1-5; D is possibly TRBD1 (5 bases). Trimming took 5 bases from V and 2 from J, leaving 19 bases between them. CDR1 is DFQATT, CDR2 SNEGSKA, per germline (reference sequence). The CDR3 consists of 16 residues. CDR3 sequence: CSAQDSRSWGNQPQHF. The CDR3 bases are TGCAGTGCTCAAGACAGCCGTTCCTGGGGCAATCAGCCCCAGCATTTT.

The gene calls are TRBV7-8 and TRBJ2-1; the match to TRBD2 covers 10 bases. Germline CDR1 reads SGHVS; CDR2 reads FQNEAQ. V lost 1 base and J lost 7; bases outside the gene matches: 7. The CDR3 runs 16 residues. In DNA, the CDR3 is TGTGCCAGCAGCTTAGACGGAGCGGGGGGGCAAAATGAGCAGTTCTTC. Encoded protein: CASSLDGAGGQNEQFF.

The chain is built from TRBV25-1 and TRBJ2-5; TRBD1 is a possible D gene (6 bases). This CDR3 is 18 amino acids long. The V and J ends lost 2 bases and 4 bases respectively, with 23 bases between them. Looked up from germline, CDR1 is MGHDK and CDR2 is SYGVNS. The CDR3 nucleotides are TGTGCCAGCAGTGAACCTCCGGTACCGCCACGCAGGGGAGAGACCCAGTACTTC. Residues: CASSEPPVPPRRGETQYF.

The chain couples TRBV21-1 to TRBJ2-4; the table's D call of TRBD2 was not tested on the DNA. TRBV21-1 is a recognized pseudogene. This CDR3 is built from 17 residues. DNA for the CDR3: TGTGCCAGCAGCAAAGGAGGCCGGACGGTCCAAGCGGACATTCAGTACTTC. This encodes CASSKGGRTVQADIQYF.

This clonotype was counted a single time. The chain carries TRBV11-3 and TRBJ2-7, with D perhaps matching TRBD1 or TRBD2 (6 bases each). The V gene lost 2 bases and the J gene lost 2 bases, with 10 bases spanning the gap. Germline CDR1 reads SGHNT; CDR2 reads YENEEA. This CDR3 spans 14 amino acids. In DNA, the CDR3 is TGTGCCAGCAGCTTAAGGGGGGACACCTACGAGCAGTACTTC. Its translation is CASSLRGDTYEQYF.

The chain uses TRBV2 and TRBJ1-1; maybe TRBD1 (5 bases). The V and J ends lost 1 base and 3 bases respectively, with 9 bases between them. This CDR3 comprises 14 residues. Germline V CDR1 and CDR2: SNHLY, FYNNEI. The CDR3 bases are TGTGCCAGCAGTGAAGGGGCGGGGGACACTGAAGCTTTCTTT. Encoded protein: CASSEGAGDTEAFF.

There are a few counts of this clonotype. The J gene is TRBJ2-1, the V gene TRBV7-2, with 9 positions matching TRBD2. The V gene's germline CDR1 is SGHTA and CDR2 FQGNSA. After removal of 4 bases from V and 0 bases from J, the junction contained 13 bases not matched to a gene. CDR3 length: 19 residues. CDR3: CASSSNYGGGASSYNEQFF. The DNA of the CDR3 is TGTGCCAGCAGCTCCAACTATGGCGGGGGGGCCTCCTCCTACAATGAGCAGTTCTTC.

The chain combines TRBV7-9 with TRBJ1-6; 7 bases fit TRBD1. Germline V CDR1 and CDR2: SEHNR, FQNEAQ (reference sequence). CDR3 length equals 12 residues. Trimming at V came to 5 bases and at J to 15 bases, leaving 7 bases not matched to a gene. DNA of the CDR3: TGTGCCAGCAGCGGACAGGAGATACTCCTCCACTTT. Translated, it gives CASSGQEILLHF.

The chain is built from TRBV7-9 and TRBJ1-2, with D possibly matching TRBD1 (6 bases). CDR3 length: 14 amino acids. Trimming stripped 8 bases from V and 1 base from J, with 14 bases between. Germline V gives CDR1 SEHNR, CDR2 FQNEAQ (reference sequence). CDR3 nucleotide sequence: TGTGCCAGCGGCTCAGACAGGTTTAACTATGGCTACACCTTC. This codes for CASGSDRFNYGYTF.

In its sample, this clonotype was seen once. This chain connects TRBV20-1 to TRBJ2-1; 9 nucleotides agree with TRBD2. CDR1 DFQATT and CDR2 SNEGSKA come from the germline V gene (reference sequence). With V trimmed by 3 bases and J by 7 bases, 7 bases remained unmatched. This CDR3 spans 14 amino acids. CDR3 sequence reads: CSASLAGGRNEQFF. CDR3 nucleotide sequence: TGCAGTGCTAGCCTCGCGGGGGGGCGGAATGAGCAGTTCTTC.

This clonotype was counted a few times. The chain uses TRBV6-1 and TRBJ1-2; 8 bases are a match to TRBD1. The CDR3 loop spans 16 amino acids. V trimming: 7 bases; J trimming: 6 bases; junction bases outside the gene matches: 16. Germline CDR1 reads MNHNS; CDR2 reads SASEGT. The DNA for the CDR3 is TGTGCCAGCATTATGGGGAGGACAGGGAGGTTGAATGGCTACACCTTC. This gives the protein CASIMGRTGRLNGYTF.

The CDR3 nucleotides read TGTGCCAGCAGCTTGGGGACAGGGAGCGATGAGCAGTTCTTC. Protein sequence: CASSLGTGSDEQFF. The J gene is TRBJ2-1, the V gene TRBV5-6; 8 bases are shared with TRBD1. This CDR3 has 14 residues. V lost 0 bases and J lost 8; bases outside the gene matches: 4. CDR1 is SGHDT, CDR2 YYEEEE, per germline.